The 24 T cell receptor beta chains below come from one sample, sequenced in a study of beta chain features in type 1 diabetes. Isolated RNA was reverse transcribed in full, so expressed TCRB transcripts were sequenced. The method was immunoSEQ multiplex PCR; TCRdb's version includes in-frame clones alone and lacks a portion of them. The table includes around 240,000 clones, about 63% detected once. The sample comprised naive CD4+ T cells from blood. The receptors originated from a man aged 25 to 40 in good health.

The chain couples TRBV10-3 to TRBJ1-1, with 7 bases matching TRBD1. V shed 10 bases, J shed 5 bases, and the junction held 10 bases outside the gene matches. Germline CDR1 ENHRY, CDR2 SYGVKD. The CDR3 contains 13 residues. CDR3 amino acids: CATQTGRWTEAFF. The CDR3 DNA reads TGTGCCACTCAGACAGGGAGGTGGACTGAAGCTTTCTTT.

The V gene is TRBV29-1, the J gene TRBJ2-7; the D gene could be TRBD1 or TRBD2 (5 bases each). Trimming pared 6 bases from V and 2 bases from J, leaving 14 bases between. Germline values: CDR1 SQVTM, CDR2 ANQGSEA. There are 13 residues in the CDR3. The CDR3: CSVLSGTTYEQYF. CDR3 sequence (DNA): TGCAGCGTACTTTCCGGGACCACCTACGAGCAGTACTTC.

CDR3 nucleotides: TGCAGCGTTGCCCGGGGGCCAGGAGATACGCAGTATTTT. It codes for CSVARGPGDTQYF. The J gene is TRBJ2-3, the V gene TRBV29-1, with D perhaps TRBD1 or TRBD2 (6 bases each). Germline V gives CDR1 SQVTM, CDR2 ANQGSEA. The CDR3 totals 13 residues. Trimming left V 4 bases short and J 5 bases short, with 13 bases between.

The chain links TRBV5-1 to TRBJ2-7, with D perhaps TRBD2 (6 bases). The germline CDR1 and CDR2 sequences are SGHRS and YFSETQ. V gave up 6 bases and J gave up 2 bases, with 18 bases separating them. This CDR3 has 15 residues. The CDR3 region is CASTAKRAGTYEQYF. The CDR3 DNA is TGCGCCAGCACCGCCAAGAGGGCGGGGACCTACGAGCAGTACTTC. Together with reference TRBV5-1 and TRBJ2-7, the CDR3 gives the full variable domain: KAGVTQTPRYLIKTRGQQVTLSCSPISGHRSVSWYQQTPGQGLQFLFEYFSETQRNKGNFPGRFSGRQFSNSRSEMNVSTLELGDSALYLCASTAKRAGTYEQYFGPGTRLTVT.

The chain couples TRBV15 to TRBJ2-1; 9 nucleotides line up with TRBD2. Germline CDR1 and CDR2: LNHNV and YYDKDF (reference sequence). V trimming: 2 bases; J trimming: 3 bases; junction bases outside the gene matches: 8. The CDR3 has 17 residues. Here the CDR3 reads CATSRPALAGLYNEQFF. CDR3 nucleotides: TGTGCCACCAGCAGACCGGCCCTAGCGGGACTCTACAATGAGCAGTTCTTC.

The J gene is TRBJ2-7, the V gene TRBV30; perhaps D is TRBD1 or TRBD2 (5 bases each). This CDR3 comprises 13 residues. V was trimmed by 6 bases and J by 5 bases, leaving 17 bases between them. Germline V gene data show CDR1 as GTSNPN and CDR2 as SVGIG (reference sequence). CDR3 DNA sequence: TGTGCCTGCTCTCTTTGGGGGTTCCACGAGCAGTACTTC. Its translation is CACSLWGFHEQYF.

CDR3 DNA sequence: TGTGCCTGGATACGACGGATCTATGGCTACACCTTC. This sequence encodes CAWIRRIYGYTF. The chain recombines TRBV30 with TRBJ1-2; D not resolved. CDR1 is GTSNPN and CDR2 is SVGIG in the germline V gene (reference sequence). The CDR3 sequence is 12 residues long. Trimming removed 4 bases from V and 4 bases from J, with 10 bases in between.

The gene calls are TRBV7-6 and TRBJ2-5; perhaps TRBD2 as D (6 bases). This CDR3 comprises 15 residues. V dropped 5 bases and J dropped 2 bases, with 15 bases sitting between them. Germline V gives CDR1 SGHVS, CDR2 FNYEAQ. The CDR3 region has the DNA TGTGCCAGCAGCCCAGGAGGGGCTCTTCAAGAGACCCAGTACTTC. Translating gives CASSPGGALQETQYF.

In this sample, this clone turned up a few times. The rearrangement joins TRBV23-1 to TRBJ2-5; no firm D call. TRBV23-1 is flagged as an ORF with uncertain function. Trimming pared 3 bases from V and 0 bases from J, leaving 14 bases between. There are 16 residues in the CDR3. This chain's CDR3 is CASSHVVVEYQETQYF. The CDR3 DNA follows: TGCGCCAGCAGTCACGTCGTGGTCGAGTACCAAGAGACCCAGTACTTC.

This clone was counted only a few times. CDR3 sequence reads: CASSRTSGSSYNEQFF. The CDR3 coding sequence is TGTGCCAGCTCACGGACTAGCGGGAGTTCCTACAATGAGCAGTTCTTC. The chain carries TRBV18 and TRBJ2-1, with 13 bases identical to TRBD2. Trimming removed 4 bases from V and 1 base from J; junction bases left unmatched: 1. Germline-derived CDR1 and CDR2 are KGHSH and LQKENI. CDR3 length: 16 amino acids.

V is TRBV7-8 and J is TRBJ2-3, with 11 nucleotides matching TRBD2. From germline, CDR1 is SGHVS and CDR2 FQNEAQ. This CDR3 spans 16 amino acids. The V gene end was trimmed by 2 bases and the J gene end by 0 bases; junction bases not matched to a gene: 1. The CDR3 spells CASSLRLAGSTDTQYF. The CDR3 nucleotides are TGTGCCAGCAGCTTAAGACTAGCGGGGAGCACAGATACGCAGTATTTT.

This clone showed up just a few times. The sample contains more than one DNA sequence encoding this CDR3. This chain joins TRBV30 and TRBJ2-7; D not certain. The CDR3 totals 12 residues. Trimming took off 0 bases at V and 0 bases at J, with 3 bases between the two ends. CDR1 and CDR2 (germline): GTSNPN, SVGIG (reference sequence). The CDR3 sequence is CAWSVLSYEQYF. The DNA for the CDR3 is TGTGCCTGGAGTGTGCTCTCCTACGAGCAGTACTTC.

This clone was detected only a few times. J is TRBJ2-4 and V is TRBV2; D not certain. There are 11 residues in the CDR3. The germline V gene has CDR1 SNHLY and CDR2 FYNNEI. Trimming pared 6 bases from V and 11 bases from J, leaving 11 bases between. DNA for the CDR3: TGTGCCAGCAGCTCGTTATCTGTTCAGTACTTC. It encodes CASSSLSVQYF.

This clone was found once. The CDR3 DNA reads TGTGCCTGGAGTTTCTCATCCCCCTCCTACGAGCAGTACTTC. Its translation: CAWSFSSPSYEQYF. This chain connects TRBV30 to TRBJ2-7; D is ambiguous. CDR3 length equals 14 residues. Germline V gene lookup returns CDR1 GTSNPN and CDR2 SVGIG (reference sequence). Trimming shortened V by 2 bases and J by 0 bases, and 11 bases separated the two germline ends.

This clone showed up just a few times. The chain couples TRBV30 to TRBJ1-6, with TRBD1 identical over 8 bases. The CDR3 consists of 14 residues. Trimming cost V 5 bases and J 10 bases; bases outside gene matches: 10. CDR1 is GTSNPN and CDR2 is SVGIG in the germline V gene (reference sequence). The CDR3 reads CAWLLKDRDSPLHF. CDR3 nucleotide sequence: TGTGCCTGGCTACTTAAGGACAGGGACTCACCCCTCCACTTT.

Concerning this clone: An end of the junction does not agree with germline; a read error may underlie this. The V gene is TRBV10-3, the J gene TRBJ2-3, with D possibly matching TRBD2 (6 bases). CDR1 ENHRY and CDR2 SYGVKD come from the germline V gene. The length of the CDR3 is 12 residues. This CDR3 reads CAIGERADTQYF. For the CDR3, the DNA is TGTGCCATCGGTGAGCGGGCAGATACGCAGTATTTT.

V gene TRBV30 combines with J gene TRBJ2-5, with 7 bases fitting TRBD2. The CDR3 loop spans 15 amino acids. J gave up 7 bases and V 2 bases, and 13 bases lay outside the gene matches. Germline CDR1 and CDR2: GTSNPN and SVGIG (reference sequence). The CDR3 loop reads CAWSRFREGVGTQYF. The CDR3, as DNA: TGTGCCTGGAGTCGGTTTAGGGAGGGAGTAGGGACCCAGTACTTC.

The chain couples TRBV19 to TRBJ1-4, with D unclear. V was pared by 6 bases and J by 10 bases, with 21 bases between. Germline V CDR1 and CDR2: LNHDA, SQIVND (reference sequence). CDR3 length: 15 residues. For the CDR3, the DNA is TGTGCCAGTAGCCATGAGAGCCGGCGGGGTGGAAAACTGTTTTTT. Its translation: CASSHESRRGGKLFF.

With regard to this clone: Other DNA sequences in the sample encode the same CDR3. The chain has TRBV20-1 and TRBJ2-7, with D possibly being TRBD2 (5 bases). The germline V and J ends were trimmed by 1 base and 4 bases, with 5 bases remaining between them. This CDR3 is 11 amino acids long. CDR1 is DFQATT, CDR2 SNEGSKA, per germline (reference sequence). CDR3 loop: CSARGGYEQYF. In DNA form, the CDR3 reads TGCAGTGCTAGAGGAGGGTACGAGCAGTACTTC.

This chain links TRBV15 with TRBJ1-1; D unresolved. CDR1 and CDR2 (germline): LNHNV, YYDKDF (reference sequence). This CDR3 comprises 13 residues. Trimming shortened V by 2 bases and J by 4 bases, and 8 bases separated the two germline ends. CDR3 sequence reads: CATSRTGGTEAFF. Written as DNA, the CDR3 is TGTGCCACCAGCAGAACTGGTGGCACTGAAGCTTTCTTT. Filled out from reference TRBV15 and TRBJ1-1, the complete variable domain reads DAMVIQNPRYQVTQFGKPVTLSCSQTLNHNVMYWYQQKSSQAPKLLFHYYDKDFNNEADTPDNFQSRRPNTSFCFLDIRSPGLGDTAMYLCATSRTGGTEAFFGQGTRLTVV.

CDR3: CATSRGLRTSSYNEQFF. In nucleotides, the CDR3 is TGTGCCACCAGCAGAGGACTTCGCACGAGCTCCTACAATGAGCAGTTCTTC. The rearrangement links TRBV15 to TRBJ2-1; the D is unclear. CDR1 is LNHNV and CDR2 is YYDKDF in the germline V gene (reference sequence). The CDR3 has 17 residues. Trimming left V 1 base short and J 0 bases short, with 13 bases between.

This clone showed up just a few times. CDR3 sequence: CAISRAGGGYNEQFF. As DNA, the CDR3 is TGTGCCATCAGTAGAGCGGGAGGGGGGTACAATGAGCAGTTCTTC. The chain is built from TRBV10-3 and TRBJ2-1, with 10 positions matching TRBD2. Trimming at V came to 5 bases and at J to 4 bases, leaving 5 bases not matched to a gene. Germline loops: CDR1 ENHRY, CDR2 SYGVKD. This CDR3 is 15 amino acids long.

The genes are TRBV29-1 and TRBJ1-1; D gene unclear. V shed 3 bases and J shed 4 bases, with 15 bases lying between them. The CDR3 extends over 14 amino acids. Germline V gives CDR1 SQVTM, CDR2 ANQGSEA. The CDR3 sequence: CSVEPSLGSTEAFF. CDR3 DNA: TGCAGCGTTGAGCCCTCTCTCGGCTCCACTGAAGCTTTCTTT. Full variable domain (missing parts from reference TRBV29-1 and TRBJ1-1): SAVISQKPSRDICQRGTSLTIQCQVDSQVTMMFWYRQQPGQSLTLIATANQGSEATYESGFVIDKFPISRPNLTFSTLTVSNMSPEDSSIYLCSVEPSLGSTEAFFGQGTRLTVV.

The V and J genes are TRBV13 and TRBJ2-5, with a possible D match to TRBD1 (6 bases). Germline CDR1 PRHDT, CDR2 FYEKMQ (reference sequence). V lost 5 bases, J lost 0 bases, and 13 bases lay in between. The CDR3 has 15 residues. The CDR3 nucleotides read TGTGCCAGCAGCATACGTCGGGACAACCAAGAGACCCAGTACTTC. Protein sequence: CASSIRRDNQETQYF.